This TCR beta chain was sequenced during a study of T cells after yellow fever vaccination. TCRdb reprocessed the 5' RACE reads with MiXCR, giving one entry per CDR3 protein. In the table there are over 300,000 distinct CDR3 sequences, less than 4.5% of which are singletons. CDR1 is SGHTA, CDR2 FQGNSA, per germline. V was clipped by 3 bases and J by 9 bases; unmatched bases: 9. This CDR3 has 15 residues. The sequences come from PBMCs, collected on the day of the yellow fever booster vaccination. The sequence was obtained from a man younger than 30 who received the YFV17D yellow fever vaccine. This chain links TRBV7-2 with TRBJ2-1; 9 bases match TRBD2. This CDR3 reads CASSFRAGGIGEQFF. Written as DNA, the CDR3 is TGTGCCAGCAGCTTCCGAGCGGGGGGCATTGGTGAGCAGTTCTTC.